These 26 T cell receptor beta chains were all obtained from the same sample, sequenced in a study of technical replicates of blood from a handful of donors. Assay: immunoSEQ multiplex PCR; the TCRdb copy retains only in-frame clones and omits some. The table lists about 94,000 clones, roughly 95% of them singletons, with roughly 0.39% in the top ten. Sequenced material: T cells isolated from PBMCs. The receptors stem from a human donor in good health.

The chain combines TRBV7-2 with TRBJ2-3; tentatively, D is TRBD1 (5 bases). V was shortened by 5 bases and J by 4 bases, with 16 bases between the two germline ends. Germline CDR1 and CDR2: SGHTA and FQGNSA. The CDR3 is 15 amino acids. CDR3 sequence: CASSPRSGFADTQYF. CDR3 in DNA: TGTGCCAGCAGCCCGAGGTCAGGGTTTGCAGATACGCAGTATTTT. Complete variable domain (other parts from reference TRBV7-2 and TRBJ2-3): GAGVSQSPSNKVTEKGKDVELRCDPISGHTALYWYRQSLGQGLEFLIYFQGNSAPDKSGLPSDRFSAERTGGSVSTLTIQRTQQEDSAVYLCASSPRSGFADTQYFGPGTRLTVL.

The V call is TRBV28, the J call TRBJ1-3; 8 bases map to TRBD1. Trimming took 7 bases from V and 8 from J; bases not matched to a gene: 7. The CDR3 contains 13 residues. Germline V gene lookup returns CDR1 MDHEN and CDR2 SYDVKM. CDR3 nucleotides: TGTGCCAGCACCATACAGGGACAGGACACCATATATTTT. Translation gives CASTIQGQDTIYF.

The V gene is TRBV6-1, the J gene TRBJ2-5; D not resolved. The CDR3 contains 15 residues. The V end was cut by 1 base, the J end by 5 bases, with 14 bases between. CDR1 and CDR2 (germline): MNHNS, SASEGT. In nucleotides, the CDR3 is TGTGCCAGCAGTGAAGGGGCAGCCCAATGGGAGACCCAGTACTTC. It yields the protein CASSEGAAQWETQYF.

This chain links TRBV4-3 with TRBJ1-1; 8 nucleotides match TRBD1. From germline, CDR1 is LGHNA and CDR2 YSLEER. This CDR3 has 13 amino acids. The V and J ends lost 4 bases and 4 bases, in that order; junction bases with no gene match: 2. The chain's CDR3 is CASSRQGSTEAFF. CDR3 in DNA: TGCGCCAGCAGCCGACAGGGGTCCACTGAAGCTTTCTTT.

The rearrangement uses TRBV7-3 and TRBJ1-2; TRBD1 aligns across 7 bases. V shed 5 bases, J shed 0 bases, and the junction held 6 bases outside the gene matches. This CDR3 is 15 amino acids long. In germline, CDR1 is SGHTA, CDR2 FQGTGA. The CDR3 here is CASSQTGLSNYGYTF. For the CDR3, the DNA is TGTGCCAGCAGCCAGACAGGGTTATCTAACTATGGCTACACCTTC.

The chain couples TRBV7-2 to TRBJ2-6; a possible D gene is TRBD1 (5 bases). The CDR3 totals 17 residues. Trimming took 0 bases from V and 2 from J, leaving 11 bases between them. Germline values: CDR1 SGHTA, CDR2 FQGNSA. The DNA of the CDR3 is TGTGCCAGCAGCTTAGCGTCAAGGGGCACTGGGGCCAACGTCCTGACTTTC. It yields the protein CASSLASRGTGANVLTF.

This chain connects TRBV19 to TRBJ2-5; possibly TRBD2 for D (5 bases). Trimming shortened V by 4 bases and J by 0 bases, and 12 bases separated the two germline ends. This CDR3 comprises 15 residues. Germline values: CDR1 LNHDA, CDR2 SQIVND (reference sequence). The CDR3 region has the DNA TGTGCCAGTAGTACTTTATCGGGAAACCAAGAGACCCAGTACTTC. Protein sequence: CASSTLSGNQETQYF.

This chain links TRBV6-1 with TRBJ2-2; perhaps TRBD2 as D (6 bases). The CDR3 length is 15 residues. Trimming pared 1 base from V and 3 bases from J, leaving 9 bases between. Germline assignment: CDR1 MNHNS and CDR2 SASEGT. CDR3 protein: CASSEVGGHTGELFF. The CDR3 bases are TGTGCCAGCAGTGAAGTAGGAGGGCACACCGGGGAGCTGTTTTTT.

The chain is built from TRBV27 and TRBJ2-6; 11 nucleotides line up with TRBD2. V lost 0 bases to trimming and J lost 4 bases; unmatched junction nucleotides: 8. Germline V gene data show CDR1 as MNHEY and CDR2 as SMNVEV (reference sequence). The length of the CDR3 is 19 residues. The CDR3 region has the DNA TGTGCCAGCAGTTTATCTTTTAGCGGGAGGGCCGCAGGGGCCAACGTCCTGACTTTC. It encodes CASSLSFSGRAAGANVLTF.

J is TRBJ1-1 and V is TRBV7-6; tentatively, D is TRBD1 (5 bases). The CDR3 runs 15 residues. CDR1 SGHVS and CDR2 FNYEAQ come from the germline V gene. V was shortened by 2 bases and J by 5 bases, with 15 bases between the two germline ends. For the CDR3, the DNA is TGTGCCAGCAGCTTAAACGGGGGAGGGGAGACTGAAGCTTTCTTT. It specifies CASSLNGGGETEAFF.

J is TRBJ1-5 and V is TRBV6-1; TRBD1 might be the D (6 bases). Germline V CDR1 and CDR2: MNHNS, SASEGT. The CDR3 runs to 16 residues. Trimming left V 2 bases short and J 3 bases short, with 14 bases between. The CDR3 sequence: CASSEWPGATNQPQHF. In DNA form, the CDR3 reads TGTGCCAGCAGTGAATGGCCAGGGGCAACCAATCAGCCCCAGCATTTT.

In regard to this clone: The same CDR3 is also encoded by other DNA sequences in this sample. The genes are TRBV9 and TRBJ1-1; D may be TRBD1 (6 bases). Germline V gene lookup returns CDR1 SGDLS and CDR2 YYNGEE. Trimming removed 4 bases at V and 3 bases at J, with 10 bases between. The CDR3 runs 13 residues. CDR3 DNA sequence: TGTGCCAGCAGCCTGGGGGGGCACACTGAAGCTTTCTTT. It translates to CASSLGGHTEAFF. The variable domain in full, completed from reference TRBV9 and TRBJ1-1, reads DSGVTQTPKHLITATGQRVTLRCSPRSGDLSVYWYQQSLDQGLQFLIQYYNGEERAKGNILERFSAQQFPDLHSELNLSSLELGDSALYFCASSLGGHTEAFFGQGTRLTVV.

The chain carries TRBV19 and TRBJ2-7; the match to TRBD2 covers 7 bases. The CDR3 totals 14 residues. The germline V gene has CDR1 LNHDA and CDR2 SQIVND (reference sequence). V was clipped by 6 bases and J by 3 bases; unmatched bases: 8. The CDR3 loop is CASSDAREGYEQYF. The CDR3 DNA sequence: TGTGCCAGTAGCGACGCTAGGGAGGGCTACGAGCAGTACTTC.

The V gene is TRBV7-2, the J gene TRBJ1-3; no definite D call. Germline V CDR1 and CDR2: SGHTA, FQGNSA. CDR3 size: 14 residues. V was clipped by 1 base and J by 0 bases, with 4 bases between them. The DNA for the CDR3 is TGTGCCAGCAGCTTAGGGCTCTCTGGAAACACCATATATTTT. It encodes CASSLGLSGNTIYF.

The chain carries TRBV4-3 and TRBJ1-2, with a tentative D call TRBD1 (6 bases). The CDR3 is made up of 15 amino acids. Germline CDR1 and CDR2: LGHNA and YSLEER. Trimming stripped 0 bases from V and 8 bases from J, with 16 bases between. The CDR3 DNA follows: TGCGCCAGCAGCCAAGATCGGGGGGCGCAGAGAGGCTACACCTTC. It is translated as CASSQDRGAQRGYTF.

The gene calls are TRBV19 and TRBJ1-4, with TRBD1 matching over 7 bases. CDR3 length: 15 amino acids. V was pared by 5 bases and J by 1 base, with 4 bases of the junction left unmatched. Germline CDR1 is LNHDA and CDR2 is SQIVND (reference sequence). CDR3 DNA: TGTGCCAGTAGTTTCCGACAGGGAACTAATGAAAAACTGTTTTTT. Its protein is CASSFRQGTNEKLFF.

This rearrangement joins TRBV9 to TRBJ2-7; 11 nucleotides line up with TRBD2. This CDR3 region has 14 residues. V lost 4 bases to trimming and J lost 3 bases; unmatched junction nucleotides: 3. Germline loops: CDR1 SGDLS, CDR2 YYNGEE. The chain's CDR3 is CASSTSGSVYEQYF. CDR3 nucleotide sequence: TGTGCCAGCAGCACTAGCGGGAGTGTCTACGAGCAGTACTTC.

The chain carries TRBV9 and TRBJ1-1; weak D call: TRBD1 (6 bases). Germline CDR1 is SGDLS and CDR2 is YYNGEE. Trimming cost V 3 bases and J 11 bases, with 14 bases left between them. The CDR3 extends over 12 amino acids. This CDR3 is CASSEPGTRAFF. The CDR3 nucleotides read TGTGCCAGCAGCGAGCCCGGGACAAGGGCTTTCTTT.

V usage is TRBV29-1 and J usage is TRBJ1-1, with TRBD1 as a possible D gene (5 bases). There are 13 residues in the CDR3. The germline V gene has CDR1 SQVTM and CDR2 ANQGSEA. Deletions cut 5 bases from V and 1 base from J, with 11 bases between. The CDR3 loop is CSVLHQGNTEAFF. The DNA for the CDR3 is TGCAGCGTTCTACACCAGGGGAACACTGAAGCTTTCTTT.

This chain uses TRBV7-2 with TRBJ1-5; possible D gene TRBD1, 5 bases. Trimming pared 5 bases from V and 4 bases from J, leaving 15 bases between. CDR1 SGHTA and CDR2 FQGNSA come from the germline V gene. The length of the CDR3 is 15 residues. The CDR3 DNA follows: TGTGCCAGCAGCCTGCTAGGGGTAGGAAATCAGCCCCAGCATTTT. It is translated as CASSLLGVGNQPQHF.

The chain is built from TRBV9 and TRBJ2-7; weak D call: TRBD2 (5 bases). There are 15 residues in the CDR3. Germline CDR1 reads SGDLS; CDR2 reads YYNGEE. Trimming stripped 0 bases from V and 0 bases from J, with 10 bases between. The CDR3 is CASSVGTGPSYEQYF. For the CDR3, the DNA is TGTGCCAGCAGCGTAGGGACTGGGCCCTCCTACGAGCAGTACTTC.

The CDR3 is CASSKNRAEAFF. The CDR3 DNA reads as TGTGCCAGCAGCAAAAACAGGGCTGAAGCTTTCTTT. The chain couples TRBV11-1 to TRBJ1-1; D may be TRBD1 (6 bases). The CDR3 extends over 12 amino acids. Germline CDR1 SGHAT, CDR2 FQDESV (reference sequence). Trimming stripped 5 bases from V and 6 bases from J, with 10 bases between.

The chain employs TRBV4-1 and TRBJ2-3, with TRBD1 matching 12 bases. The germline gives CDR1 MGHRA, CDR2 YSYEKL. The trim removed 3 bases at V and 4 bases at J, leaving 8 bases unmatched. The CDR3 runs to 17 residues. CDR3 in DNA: TGCGCCAGCAGCCATTCGTTTGGGACAGGGGGCGCAGATACGCAGTATTTT. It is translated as CASSHSFGTGGADTQYF.

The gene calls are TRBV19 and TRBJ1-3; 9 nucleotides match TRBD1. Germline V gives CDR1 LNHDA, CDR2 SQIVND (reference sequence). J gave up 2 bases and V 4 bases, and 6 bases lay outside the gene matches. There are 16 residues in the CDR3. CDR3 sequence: CASSKLQGAAGNTIYF. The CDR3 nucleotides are TGTGCCAGTAGTAAACTACAGGGGGCCGCTGGAAACACCATATATTTT.

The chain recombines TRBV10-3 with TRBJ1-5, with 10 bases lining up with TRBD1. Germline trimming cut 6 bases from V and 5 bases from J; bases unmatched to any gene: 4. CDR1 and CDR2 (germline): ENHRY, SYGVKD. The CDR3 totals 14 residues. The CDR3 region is CAIRGDRGHQPQHF. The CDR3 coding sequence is TGTGCCATCAGGGGGGACAGGGGACATCAGCCCCAGCATTTT.

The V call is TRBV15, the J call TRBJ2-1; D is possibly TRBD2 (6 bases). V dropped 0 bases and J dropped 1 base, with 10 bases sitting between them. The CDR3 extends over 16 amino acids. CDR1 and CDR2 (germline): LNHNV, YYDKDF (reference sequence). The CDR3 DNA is TGTGCCACCAGCAGAGATCTTGGGGGGTCCTACAATGAGCAGTTCTTC. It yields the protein CATSRDLGGSYNEQFF. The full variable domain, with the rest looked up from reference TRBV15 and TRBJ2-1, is DAMVIQNPRYQVTQFGKPVTLSCSQTLNHNVMYWYQQKSSQAPKLLFHYYDKDFNNEADTPDNFQSRRPNTSFCFLDIRSPGLGDTAMYLCATSRDLGGSYNEQFFGPGTRLTVL.